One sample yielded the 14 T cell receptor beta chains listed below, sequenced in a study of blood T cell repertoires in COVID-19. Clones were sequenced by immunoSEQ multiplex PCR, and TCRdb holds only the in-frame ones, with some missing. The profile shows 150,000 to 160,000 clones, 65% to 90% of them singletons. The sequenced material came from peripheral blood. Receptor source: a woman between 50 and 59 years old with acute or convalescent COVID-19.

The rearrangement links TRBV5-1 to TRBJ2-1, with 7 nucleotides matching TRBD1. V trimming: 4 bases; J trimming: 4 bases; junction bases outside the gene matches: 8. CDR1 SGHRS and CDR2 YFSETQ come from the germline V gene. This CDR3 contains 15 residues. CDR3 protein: CASSLPGGQYNEQFF. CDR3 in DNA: TGCGCCAGCAGCCTCCCAGGGGGTCAATACAATGAGCAGTTCTTC.

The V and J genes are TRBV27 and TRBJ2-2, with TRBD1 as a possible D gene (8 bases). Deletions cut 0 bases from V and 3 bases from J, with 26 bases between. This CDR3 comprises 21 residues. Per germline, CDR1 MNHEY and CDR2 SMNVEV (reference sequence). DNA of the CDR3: TGTGCCAGCAGTTTATCGAGGGACAGGACCAGAATAGCGGGCTACACCGGGGAGCTGTTTTTT. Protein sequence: CASSLSRDRTRIAGYTGELFF.

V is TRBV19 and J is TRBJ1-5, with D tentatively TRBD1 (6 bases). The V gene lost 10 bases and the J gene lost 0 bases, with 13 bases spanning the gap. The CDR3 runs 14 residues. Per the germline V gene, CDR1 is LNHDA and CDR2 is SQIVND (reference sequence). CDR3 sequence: CANHTGYSNQPQHF. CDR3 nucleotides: TGTGCCAACCACACAGGGTATAGCAATCAGCCCCAGCATTTT. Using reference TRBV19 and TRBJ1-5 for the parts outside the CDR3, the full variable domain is DGGITQSPKYLFRKEGQNVTLSCEQNLNHDAMYWYRQDPGQGLRLIYYSQIVNDFQKGDIAEGYSVSREKKESFPLTVTSAQKNPTAFYLCANHTGYSNQPQHFGDGTRLSIL.

The CDR3 region is CASSRDAVQFF. The CDR3, as DNA: TGTGCCAGCAGCCGCGATGCGGTGCAGTTCTTC. The chain has TRBV7-6 and TRBJ2-1; the D is unclear. V lost 5 bases to trimming and J lost 12 bases, with 11 bases between them. The CDR3 consists of 11 residues. Germline loops: CDR1 SGHVS, CDR2 FNYEAQ.

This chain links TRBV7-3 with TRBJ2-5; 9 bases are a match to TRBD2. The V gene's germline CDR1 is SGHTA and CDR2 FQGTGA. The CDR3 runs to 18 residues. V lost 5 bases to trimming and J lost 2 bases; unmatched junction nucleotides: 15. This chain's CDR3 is CASSPQPPGLAGQETQYF. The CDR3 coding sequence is TGTGCCAGCAGCCCCCAGCCCCCGGGGCTAGCGGGACAAGAGACCCAGTACTTC.

In DNA form, the CDR3 reads TGTGCCAGCTGGGAGGGGGCCGGGGAGCTGTTTTTT. As protein: CASWEGAGELFF. The chain employs TRBV7-2 and TRBJ2-2; possible D gene TRBD2, 7 bases. The germline V and J ends were trimmed by 8 bases and 6 bases, with 10 bases remaining between them. Germline V gene lookup returns CDR1 SGHTA and CDR2 FQGNSA. The CDR3 length is 12 residues.

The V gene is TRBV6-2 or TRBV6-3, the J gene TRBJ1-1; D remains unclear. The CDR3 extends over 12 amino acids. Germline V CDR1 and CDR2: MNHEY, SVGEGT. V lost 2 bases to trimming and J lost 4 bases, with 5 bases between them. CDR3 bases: TGTGCCAGCAGTTACGGCCCCACTGAAGCTTTCTTT. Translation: CASSYGPTEAFF.

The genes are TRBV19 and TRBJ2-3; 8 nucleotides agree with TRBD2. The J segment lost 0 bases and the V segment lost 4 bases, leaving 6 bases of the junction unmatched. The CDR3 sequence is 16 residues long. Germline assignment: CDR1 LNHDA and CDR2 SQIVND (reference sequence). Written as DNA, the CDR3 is TGTGCCAGTAGTACCGGACTAGCAGCTAGCACAGATACGCAGTATTTT. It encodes CASSTGLAASTDTQYF.

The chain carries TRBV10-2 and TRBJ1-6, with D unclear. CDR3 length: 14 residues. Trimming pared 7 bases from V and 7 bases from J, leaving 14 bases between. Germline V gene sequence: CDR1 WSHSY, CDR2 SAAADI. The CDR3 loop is CASNFGSNNSPLHF. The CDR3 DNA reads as TGCGCCAGCAACTTCGGGAGTAACAATTCACCCCTCCACTTT.

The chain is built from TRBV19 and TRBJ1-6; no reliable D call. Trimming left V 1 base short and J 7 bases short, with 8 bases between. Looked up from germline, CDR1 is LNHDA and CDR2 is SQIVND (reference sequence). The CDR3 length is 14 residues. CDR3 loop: CASSIAVKNSPLHF. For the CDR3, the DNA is TGTGCCAGTAGTATAGCGGTGAAAAATTCACCCCTCCACTTT.

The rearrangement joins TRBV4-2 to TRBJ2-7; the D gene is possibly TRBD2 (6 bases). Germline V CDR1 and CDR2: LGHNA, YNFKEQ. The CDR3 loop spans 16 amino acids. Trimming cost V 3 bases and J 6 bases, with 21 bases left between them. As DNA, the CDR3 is TGTGCCAGCAGCCAGGAGGTGGCGGGGCCCGTTACCGAGCAGTACTTC. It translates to CASSQEVAGPVTEQYF.

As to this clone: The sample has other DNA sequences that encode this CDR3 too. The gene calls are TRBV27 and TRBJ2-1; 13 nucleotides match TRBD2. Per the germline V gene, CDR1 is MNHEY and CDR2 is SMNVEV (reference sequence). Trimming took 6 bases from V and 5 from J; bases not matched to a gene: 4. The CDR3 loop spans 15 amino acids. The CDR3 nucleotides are TGTGCCAGCAGCCTAGGGACTAGCGGGAACAATGAGCAGTTCTTC. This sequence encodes CASSLGTSGNNEQFF.

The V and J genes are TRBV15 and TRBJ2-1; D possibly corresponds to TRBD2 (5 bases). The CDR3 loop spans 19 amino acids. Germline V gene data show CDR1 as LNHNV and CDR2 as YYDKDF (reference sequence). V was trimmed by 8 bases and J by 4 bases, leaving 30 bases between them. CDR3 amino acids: CATLSSSVGAAFGYNEQFF. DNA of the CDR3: TGTGCCACCCTATCATCATCAGTAGGAGCGGCCTTCGGATACAATGAGCAGTTCTTC. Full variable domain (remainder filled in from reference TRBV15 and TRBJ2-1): DAMVIQNPRYQVTQFGKPVTLSCSQTLNHNVMYWYQQKSSQAPKLLFHYYDKDFNNEADTPDNFQSRRPNTSFCFLDIRSPGLGDTAMYLCATLSSSVGAAFGYNEQFFGPGTRLTVL.

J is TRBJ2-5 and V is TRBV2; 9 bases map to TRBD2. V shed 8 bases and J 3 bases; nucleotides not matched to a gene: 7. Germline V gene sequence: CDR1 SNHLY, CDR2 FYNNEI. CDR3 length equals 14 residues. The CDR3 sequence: CASLTQRGEETQYF. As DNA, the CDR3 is TGTGCCAGCCTGACACAGCGGGGGGAAGAGACCCAGTACTTC.